The T cell receptor beta chain described here comes from a study of T cell responses to AZD1222 COVID-19 vaccine (dated by TCRdb to about 2021). The study in broad terms: Because spike-specific TCR depth and breadth did not differ between the two schedules, AZD1222 recipients who got a second dose at roughly 4 weeks were pooled with those who got a second dose at roughly 12 weeks. TCR sequencing was performed for about 240 trial participants, of whom around 200 were given two doses of AZD1222 and some 26 were given two doses of MenACWY control vaccine. Enrollment into the trials was organized by age into subgroups of 18-55, 56-69 and 70-plus years, and those subgroups contained roughly 150, 30 and 60 TCR-sequenced participants, respectively. The investigation overall reported the following: The 56-69-year group was small, and its depth increase did not reach significance, likely because of low power. Conclusions about previously exposed vaccinees are limited, since just six AZD1222 recipients were seropositive for SARS-CoV-2 at baseline. Vaccine-associated CD4 TCRs spanned the whole spike protein, with dominant responses in regions 160-218 and 743-854. After two AZD1222 doses, both the breadth and the depth of spike-specific TCRs were significantly higher than at day 0 and than in MenACWY recipients. Because no day 14 peak-response samples were available, the repertoires could be characterized only after the peak T cell response. Participants were mostly white British and included more females than males, and it was suggested by the authors that clonal diversity may have been underestimated. Nearly half of unique spike-specific TCRs reportedly recognized epitopes outside regions mutated in the B.1.351 and B.1.1.7 variants.

This sample's time point label indicates: baseline before first vaccination. Vaccinee samples came from UK trials COV001 and COV002, including a single-blind randomized controlled phase 2/3 trial of AZD1222 (ChAdOx1 nCoV-19) in healthy adults. Trial participant PBMC samples were collected at day 0 and day 28 after the second dose for TCRbeta chain sequencing. Of note for this clone: Its recognized antigen is unknown. Qualities for individual bases were not recorded, and no much larger clone is one base off.

The CDR3 regions of human TCRbeta chains were analyzed by immunosequencing. Regarding the original processing steps: Repertoire TCRs were checked for matches against a reference library of SARS-CoV-2-specific TCRs that had been generated using the MIRA antigen-specificity platform. Breadth was defined as the fraction of unique TCRs that were SARS-CoV-2-associated. Depth was defined as the fraction of total T cells that were SARS-CoV-2-associated. Using the MIRA data, each spike-specific TCR was mapped to the spike region that the TCR reacts to and placed in a CD4 or CD8 class. Log10-transformed breadth and depth values were compared by one-way ANOVA with Sidak's multiple comparisons tests. TCRdb obtained this table from immuneACCESS and retained in-frame rearrangements with V and J assigned. These tables miss some clones; where compared with another copy, unresolved V genes account for less than half of the shortfall, and the remainder is unexplained. V and J calls and clone size come straight from that table; D and trimming were deduced from the DNA. This sample gives 150,000 to 180,000 clones in total; over 75% of them show up just once. Clones ranked in the top ten supply about 1.7% of the sample.

Source: peripheral blood, taken on day 0 of AZD1222 vaccination. This clonotype originated in an adult in good health.

CDR3 region: CASSLSMAEKLFF. DNA sequence: TGTGCCAGCAGCTTAAGTATGGCCGAAAAACTGTTTTTT. The rearranged segments are TRBV7-2 and TRBJ1-4, with the D gene not confidently named. V is reduced by 2 bases and J by 8 bases, leaving a spacing of 9 bases between them. CDR1 and CDR2 are drawn from the germline V gene: SGHTA, FQGNSA. From the cysteine through the phenylalanine, the CDR3 covers 13 amino acids. The sequence is cut down to CDR3 DNA, 39 bases in frame from base 1.